Following are 3 T cell receptor beta chains from one sample sequenced in a study of shared clonotypes between healthy human individuals. Generated by immunoSEQ multiplex PCR, the TCRdb table keeps only in-frame clones and is missing some. The repertoire holds roughly 500,000 clones, with about three quarters as singletons. Sequencing used PBMCs. Receptor source: a middle-aged woman in good health. Some clones in this sample may be carry-over from other donors' samples.

CDR3 residues: CASSSALAGPYEQYF. The CDR3 DNA follows: TGTGCCAGCAGTTCGGCCCTGGCGGGGCCCTACGAGCAGTACTTC. The chain employs TRBV28 and TRBJ2-7; possibly TRBD2 for D (6 bases). The CDR3 spans 15 residues. Germline CDR1 and CDR2: MDHEN and SYDVKM. V was shortened by 4 bases and J by 2 bases, with 15 bases between the two germline ends.

Comments on this clone: This sample also contains other DNA sequences that code for the same CDR3. This chain uses TRBV5-1 with TRBJ2-2; weak D call: TRBD1 (5 bases). The CDR3 consists of 15 residues. V was cut by 0 bases and J by 0 bases, with 6 bases left in between. From germline, CDR1 is SGHRS and CDR2 YFSETQ. CDR3 nucleotides: TGCGCCAGCAGCTTGGAGGGGACGAACACCGGGGAGCTGTTTTTT. As protein: CASSLEGTNTGELFF.

This clone was seen more than once but under ten times. The chain recombines TRBV6-5 with TRBJ2-7, with D perhaps matching TRBD2 (5 bases). The germline gives CDR1 MNHEY, CDR2 SVGAGI. Trimming shortened V by 5 bases and J by 2 bases, and 16 bases separated the two germline ends. The CDR3 loop spans 15 amino acids. This CDR3 reads CASSPSGSVPYEQYF. DNA for the CDR3: TGTGCCAGCAGTCCTTCGGGTAGCGTCCCCTACGAGCAGTACTTC.